These 12 T cell receptor beta chains were all obtained from the same sample, sequenced in a study of T cell clones after liver transplantation. Profiled with immunoSEQ multiplex PCR; TCRdb holds only in-frame clones, not every one. This sample carries about 120,000 clones, about nine tenths of them seen once, and the ten largest clones take more than 0.8%. The sequencing here drew on CD4+ T cells from blood, taken 12 months after liver transplant. These receptors all come from a human patient who received a liver transplant. A share of the T cells may be of graft donor origin.

The chain carries TRBV9 and TRBJ1-1; 11 bases fit TRBD1. Germline assignment: CDR1 SGDLS and CDR2 YYNGEE. The CDR3 covers 15 residues. After removal of 4 bases from V and 3 bases from J, the junction contained 5 bases not matched to a gene. The CDR3 reads CASSTRDRGDTEAFF. CDR3 DNA sequence: TGTGCCAGCAGCACCAGGGACAGGGGGGACACTGAAGCTTTCTTT.

This sequence joins TRBV30 and TRBJ1-2; weak D call: TRBD1 (5 bases). V lost 2 bases, J lost 7 bases, and 8 bases lay in between. The CDR3 spans 11 residues. CDR1 GTSNPN and CDR2 SVGIG come from the germline V gene (reference sequence). The CDR3 nucleotides are TGTGCCTGGAGTCGGGGGGTTGGCTACACCTTC. Translating gives CAWSRGVGYTF. Full variable domain (remainder filled in from reference TRBV30 and TRBJ1-2): SQTIHQWPATLVQPVGSPLSLECTVEGTSNPNLYWYRQAAGRGLQLLFYSVGIGQISSEVPQNLSASRPQDRQFILSSKKLLLSDSGFYLCAWSRGVGYTFGSGTRLTVV.

Only one count was recorded for this clone. J is TRBJ1-3 and V is TRBV25-1, with D unclear. There are 13 residues in the CDR3. Germline CDR1 MGHDK, CDR2 SYGVNS. Trimming cost V 1 base and J 4 bases, with 5 bases left between them. The DNA for the CDR3 is TGTGCCAGCAGTGAATTAGACGGAAACACCATATATTTT. It translates to CASSELDGNTIYF.

The V call is TRBV6-6, the J call TRBJ1-1; D is perhaps TRBD1 (6 bases). The V end lost 6 bases, the J end lost 4 bases, and 12 bases lay between the germline ends. Germline CDR1 and CDR2: MNHNY and SVGAGI (reference sequence). The length of the CDR3 is 13 residues. The CDR3 DNA follows: TGTGCCAGCAGATTGGACAGTAGCACTGAAGCTTTCTTT. Its translation is CASRLDSSTEAFF.

This sequence joins TRBV5-4 and TRBJ2-2; D unresolved. The germline gives CDR1 SGHNT, CDR2 YYREEE (reference sequence). Trimming removed 6 bases from V and 0 bases from J, with 9 bases in between. CDR3 length: 14 residues. The CDR3 DNA is TGTGCCAGCACCTTACCCACGAACACCGGGGAGCTGTTTTTT. Translation gives CASTLPTNTGELFF.

The chain is built from TRBV28 and TRBJ1-5, with D possibly being TRBD1 (5 bases). CDR3 length: 13 residues. V was clipped by 8 bases and J by 5 bases, with 13 bases between them. Germline V gene lookup returns CDR1 MDHEN and CDR2 SYDVKM. CDR3 in amino acids: CASQDSEHQPQHF. Here the CDR3 DNA reads TGTGCCAGCCAAGACAGTGAGCATCAGCCCCAGCATTTT.

The rearrangement joins TRBV18 to TRBJ1-1; 8 nucleotides agree with TRBD1. V shed 3 bases and J 3 bases; nucleotides not matched to a gene: 12. This CDR3 spans 17 amino acids. Germline CDR1 reads KGHSH; CDR2 reads LQKENI. The CDR3 sequence is CASSPRGPGSRDTEAFF. In DNA form, the CDR3 reads TGTGCCAGCTCACCCAGGGGGCCGGGATCTCGAGACACTGAAGCTTTCTTT.

The chain couples TRBV7-3 to TRBJ1-2; D gene unclear. Per germline, CDR1 SGHTA and CDR2 FQGTGA. V was shortened by 1 base and J by 8 bases, with 11 bases between the two germline ends. CDR3 length: 13 amino acids. The chain's CDR3 is CASSLSAGEGYTF. CDR3 bases: TGTGCCAGCAGCTTAAGCGCAGGCGAGGGCTACACCTTC. Combining the CDR3 with reference TRBV7-3 and TRBJ1-2 gives the whole variable domain GAGVSQTPSNKVTEKGKYVELRCDPISGHTALYWYRQSLGQGPEFLIYFQGTGAADDSGLPNDRFFAVRPEGSVSTLKIQRTERGDSAVYLCASSLSAGEGYTFGSGTRLTVV.

V is TRBV18 and J is TRBJ1-1; D might be TRBD1 (5 bases). Per the germline V gene, CDR1 is KGHSH and CDR2 is LQKENI. V was trimmed by 2 bases and J by 3 bases, leaving 7 bases between them. This CDR3 has 13 residues. CDR3 residues: CASSPSGDTEAFF. The DNA of the CDR3 is TGTGCCAGCTCACCATCGGGGGACACTGAAGCTTTCTTT.

The chain couples TRBV6-5 to TRBJ2-5; 7 bases are a match to TRBD1. Germline-derived CDR1 and CDR2 are MNHEY and SVGAGI. The V segment lost 0 bases and the J segment 4 bases; nucleotides outside the gene matches: 2. CDR3 size: 14 residues. The DNA of the CDR3 is TGTGCCAGCAGTTACTCATACAGGGGAGAGACCCAGTACTTC. Protein: CASSYSYRGETQYF.

The chain recombines TRBV19 with TRBJ1-5; the D is unclear. V gave up 4 bases and J gave up 0 bases, with 16 bases separating them. The CDR3 has 17 residues. CDR1 and CDR2 (germline): LNHDA, SQIVND (reference sequence). For the CDR3, the DNA is TGTGCCAGTAGTAGGACGTGGGGAGGTGTTAGCAATCAGCCCCAGCATTTT. It yields the protein CASSRTWGGVSNQPQHF. The entire variable domain, with the rest obtained from reference TRBV19 and TRBJ1-5, is as follows: DGGITQSPKYLFRKEGQNVTLSCEQNLNHDAMYWYRQDPGQGLRLIYYSQIVNDFQKGDIAEGYSVSREKKESFPLTVTSAQKNPTAFYLCASSRTWGGVSNQPQHFGDGTRLSIL.

The CDR3 DNA reads TGCGCCAGCAGTTCCCAACTGTCGATGAACACTGAAGCTTTCTTT. It translates to CASSSQLSMNTEAFF. The chain uses TRBV23-1 and TRBJ1-1; D gene uncertain. TRBV23-1 is identified as an open reading frame with a role that is uncertain. The V end was cut by 5 bases, the J end by 0 bases, with 13 bases between. The CDR3 sequence is 15 residues long.